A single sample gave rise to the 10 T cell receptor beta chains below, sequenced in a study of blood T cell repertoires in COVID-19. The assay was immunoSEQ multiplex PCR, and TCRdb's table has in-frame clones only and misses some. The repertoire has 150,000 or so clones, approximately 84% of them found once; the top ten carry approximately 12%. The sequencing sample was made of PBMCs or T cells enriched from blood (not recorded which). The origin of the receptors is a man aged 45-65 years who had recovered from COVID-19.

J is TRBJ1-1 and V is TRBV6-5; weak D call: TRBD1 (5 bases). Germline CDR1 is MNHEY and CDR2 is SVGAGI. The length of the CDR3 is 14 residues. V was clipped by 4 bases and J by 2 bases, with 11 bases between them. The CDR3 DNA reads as TGTGCCAGCAGTTTTGCGGACAAAAACACTGAAGCTTTCTTT. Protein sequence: CASSFADKNTEAFF.

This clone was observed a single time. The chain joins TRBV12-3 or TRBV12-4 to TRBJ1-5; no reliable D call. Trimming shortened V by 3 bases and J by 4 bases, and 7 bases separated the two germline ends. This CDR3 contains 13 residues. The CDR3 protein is CASSLAGNQPQHF. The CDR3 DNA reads TGTGCCAGCAGTTTGGCAGGTAATCAGCCCCAGCATTTT.

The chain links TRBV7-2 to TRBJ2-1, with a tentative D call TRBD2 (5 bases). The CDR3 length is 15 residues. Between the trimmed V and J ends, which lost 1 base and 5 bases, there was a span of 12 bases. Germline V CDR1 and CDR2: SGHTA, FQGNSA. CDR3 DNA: TGTGCCAGCAGCTTAGTTGGCCTAGCAGACAATGAGCAGTTCTTC. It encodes CASSLVGLADNEQFF.

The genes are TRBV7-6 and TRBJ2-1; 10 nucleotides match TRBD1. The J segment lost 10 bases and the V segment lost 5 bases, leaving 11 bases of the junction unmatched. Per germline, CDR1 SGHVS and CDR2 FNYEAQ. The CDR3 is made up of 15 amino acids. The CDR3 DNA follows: TGTGCCAGCAGCCTGAGACAGGGGGCTATGGTGGAGCAGTTCTTC. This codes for CASSLRQGAMVEQFF.

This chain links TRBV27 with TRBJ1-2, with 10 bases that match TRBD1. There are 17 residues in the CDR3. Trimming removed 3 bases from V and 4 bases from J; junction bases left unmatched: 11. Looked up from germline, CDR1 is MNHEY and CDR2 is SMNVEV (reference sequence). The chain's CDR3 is CASSFSLDRGPFYGYTF. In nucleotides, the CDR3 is TGTGCCAGCAGTTTTAGCCTCGACAGGGGGCCTTTCTATGGCTACACCTTC.

DNA for the CDR3: TGTGCCAGCAGCCCTCCCGGGGGGGGCCTCAACAATGAGCAGTTCTTC. Residues: CASSPPGGGLNNEQFF. This sequence joins TRBV11-3 and TRBJ2-1, with 8 bases lining up with TRBD2. The CDR3 contains 16 residues. Germline V gene data show CDR1 as SGHNT and CDR2 as YENEEA. J was trimmed by 5 bases and V by 5 bases; bases with no gene match: 11.

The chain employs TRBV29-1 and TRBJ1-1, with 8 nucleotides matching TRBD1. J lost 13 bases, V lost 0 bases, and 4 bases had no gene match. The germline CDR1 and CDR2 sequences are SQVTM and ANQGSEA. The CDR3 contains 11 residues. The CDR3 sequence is CSVEETTGGFF. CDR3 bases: TGCAGCGTTGAAGAGACCACAGGGGGTTTCTTT.

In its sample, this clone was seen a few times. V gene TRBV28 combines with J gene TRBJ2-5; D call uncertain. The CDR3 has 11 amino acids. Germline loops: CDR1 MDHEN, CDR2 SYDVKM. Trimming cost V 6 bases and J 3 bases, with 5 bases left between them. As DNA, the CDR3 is TGTGCCAGCAGCCGAGAAGAGACCCAGTACTTC. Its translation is CASSREETQYF. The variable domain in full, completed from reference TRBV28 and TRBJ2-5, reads DVKVTQSSRYLVKRTGEKVFLECVQDMDHENMFWYRQDPGLGLRLIYFSYDVKMKEKGDIPEGYSVSREKKERFSLILESASTNQTSMYLCASSREETQYFGPGTRLLVL.

CDR3 loop: CASRPSILRANVLTF. DNA for the CDR3: TGTGCCAGCAGACCCAGTATATTAAGGGCCAACGTCCTGACTTTC. This chain uses TRBV3-1 (or the pseudogene TRBV3-2) with TRBJ2-6; D is uncertain. Trimming shortened V by 6 bases and J by 5 bases, and 14 bases separated the two germline ends. The CDR3 contains 15 residues. Germline loops: CDR1 LGHDT, CDR2 YNNKEL (reference sequence).

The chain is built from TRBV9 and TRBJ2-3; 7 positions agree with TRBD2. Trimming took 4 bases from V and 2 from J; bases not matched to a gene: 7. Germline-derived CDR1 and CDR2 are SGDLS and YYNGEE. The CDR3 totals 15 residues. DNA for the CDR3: TGTGCCAGCAGCCCCCGAAGCGGGGCCACAGATACGCAGTATTTT. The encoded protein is CASSPRSGATDTQYF.